These 9 T cell receptor beta chains share one sample of origin, sequenced in a study of HIV-infected children after antiretroviral therapy interruption. Treatment indicated: PENTA 11 planned treatment interruption arm or continuous ART arm. The TCR library was built from RNA with a 3' RACE protocol and unique molecular identifiers. TCRdb reprocessed the 3' RACE reads with MiXCR, giving one entry per CDR3 protein. The repertoire holds 7,000 or so distinct CDR3 sequences, with about 17% as singletons. The material was CD45RO+ CD8+ T cells from PBMCs, pooled from several time points, obtained from a donor given antiretroviral therapy, either interrupted or continuous. Subset noted: memory CD8+ CD45RO+ CD45RA- T cells. All receptors come from a pool of human donors with HIV.

This clonotype was detected ten times or more. The chain recombines TRBV3-1 with TRBJ2-7, with 13 bases lining up with TRBD2. The CDR3 spans 18 residues. Germline V CDR1 and CDR2: LGHDT, YNNKEL (reference sequence). The V gene end was trimmed by 1 base and the J gene end by 5 bases; junction bases not matched to a gene: 11. Here the CDR3 reads CASSQVDSGLAGIDEQYF. The CDR3, as DNA: TGTGCCAGCAGCCAAGTCGACTCGGGACTAGCGGGAATCGACGAGCAGTACTTC.

V and J are TRBV5-1 and TRBJ2-1, with D possibly being TRBD1 or TRBD2 (6 bases each). Germline V gives CDR1 SGHRS, CDR2 YFSETQ. The CDR3 loop spans 16 amino acids. Trimming stripped 0 bases from V and 5 bases from J, with 15 bases between. CDR3 coding DNA: TGCGCCAGCAGCTTGGTGGGGGCGCGGGGTAACAATGAGCAGTTCTTC. This codes for CASSLVGARGNNEQFF.

This clonotype was seen at least ten times. The rearrangement links TRBV14 to TRBJ2-5; a weak D match, TRBD2 (6 bases). The V end was cut by 3 bases, the J end by 1 base, with 18 bases between. The CDR3 sequence is 17 residues long. Germline-derived CDR1 and CDR2 are SGHDN and FVKESK. CDR3 nucleotide sequence: TGTGCCAGCAGCCACGTTCCCCGGGGGATTTTCCAAGAGACCCAGTACTTC. Protein: CASSHVPRGIFQETQYF. The full variable domain, completed using reference TRBV14 and TRBJ2-5, is EAGVTQFPSHSVIEKGQTVTLRCDPISGHDNLYWYRRVMGKEIKFLLHFVKESKQDESGMPNNRFLAERTGGTYSTLKVQPAELEDSGVYFCASSHVPRGIFQETQYFGPGTRLLVL.

This clonotype is labeled as medium-sized (0.01 to 0.1%). The chain recombines TRBV6-2 or TRBV6-3 with TRBJ2-7; D perhaps matches TRBD1 (5 bases). CDR1 and CDR2 from the germline V gene are MNHEY and SVGEGT. CDR3 length: 13 residues. V was trimmed by 2 bases and J by 2 bases, leaving 7 bases between them. CDR3 coding DNA: TGTGCCAGCAGTTACGGGGCCGCCTACGAGCAGTACTTC. It specifies CASSYGAAYEQYF.

V usage is TRBV12-3 or TRBV12-4 and J usage is TRBJ1-5, with 8 positions matching TRBD1. The CDR3 totals 19 residues. J gave up 2 bases and V 0 bases, and 12 bases lay outside the gene matches. CDR3 in amino acids: CASSLANGQGRSGNQPQHF. The CDR3 coding sequence is TGTGCCAGCAGTTTAGCTAATGGACAGGGTAGGTCCGGCAATCAGCCCCAGCATTTT.

Only one count was recorded for this clonotype. The V gene is TRBV11-2, the J gene TRBJ2-5; the match to TRBD1 covers 8 bases. Unmatched junction bases numbered 9, after V lost 4 bases and J lost 5 bases. Looked up from germline, CDR1 is SGHAT and CDR2 is FQNNGV. The CDR3 is made up of 15 amino acids. In nucleotides, the CDR3 is TGTGCCAGCAGCTGGGGACAGGCGGATCGGGAGACCCAGTACTTC. Amino acid sequence: CASSWGQADRETQYF.

By sample fraction, this clonotype is medium-sized. The J gene is TRBJ2-7, the V gene TRBV10-3; 7 bases line up with TRBD1. With 9 bases clipped from V and 7 bases from J, the junction kept 3 bases outside the gene matches. CDR3 length: 10 amino acids. Germline V CDR1 and CDR2: ENHRY, SYGVKD. CDR3 amino acids: CAMGQLEQYF. DNA of the CDR3: TGTGCCATGGGACAGTTGGAGCAGTACTTC.

This clonotype was recorded at least ten times. The chain couples TRBV28 to TRBJ2-7, with unresolved D. The germline V gene has CDR1 MDHEN and CDR2 SYDVKM. V lost 5 bases to trimming and J lost 3 bases, with 8 bases between them. CDR3 length equals 12 residues. DNA of the CDR3: TGTGCCAGCAGTCTGGATAGCTACGAGCAGTACTTC. It is translated as CASSLDSYEQYF.

This clonotype was observed at least ten times. The gene calls are TRBV18 and TRBJ2-7; D might be TRBD1 (6 bases). The CDR3 loop spans 14 amino acids. The ends were cut back, 6 bases at V and 3 bases at J, with 15 bases in the middle. Germline CDR1 KGHSH, CDR2 LQKENI. Here the CDR3 DNA reads TGTGCCAGCTCGAAACAAACAGGGAACTACGAGCAGTACTTC. Translation gives CASSKQTGNYEQYF.